These 24 T cell receptor beta chains were all obtained from the same sample, sequenced in a study of blood T cell repertoires in COVID-19. Profiled with immunoSEQ multiplex PCR; TCRdb holds only in-frame clones, not every one. The sample includes around 500,000 clones, over 75% of them seen just once. The sample consisted of PBMCs or T cells enriched from blood (not recorded which). The receptors shown here come from a woman aged 40 to 55 who had recovered from COVID-19.

The chain couples TRBV7-2 to TRBJ1-4; D gene uncertain. The length of the CDR3 is 16 residues. Trimming took 1 base from V and 8 from J, leaving 17 bases between them. The germline CDR1 and CDR2 sequences are SGHTA and FQGNSA. CDR3 sequence: CASSLGTWEYYEKLFF. CDR3 nucleotide sequence: TGTGCCAGCAGCTTAGGTACTTGGGAGTATTACGAAAAACTGTTTTTT.

The rearrangement joins TRBV4-1 to TRBJ1-1; TRBD1 matches 8 bases. This CDR3 spans 14 amino acids. V gave up 5 bases and J gave up 3 bases; unmatched junction bases: 5. The V gene's germline CDR1 is MGHRA and CDR2 YSYEKL. The CDR3: CASSAQGAYTEAFF. The CDR3 bases are TGCGCCAGCAGCGCCCAGGGGGCTTACACTGAAGCTTTCTTT.

A single count supports this clone. The chain employs TRBV7-9 and TRBJ1-3, with no clear D. Trimming took off 5 bases at V and 2 bases at J, with 16 bases between the two ends. The CDR3 consists of 16 residues. Germline values: CDR1 SEHNR, CDR2 FQNEAQ (reference sequence). CDR3 region: CASSRGRGNTGNTIYF. The CDR3 coding sequence is TGTGCCAGCAGCCGCGGGAGAGGGAACACTGGAAACACCATATATTTT.

This clone has only a few counts. This sample includes further DNA sequences coding for the same CDR3. The genes are TRBV9 and TRBJ1-2; 7 bases align to TRBD1. CDR1 is SGDLS, CDR2 YYNGEE, per germline. Losses at the gene ends were 2 bases for V and 2 bases for J; bases not matched to a gene: 6. The CDR3 runs to 15 residues. CDR3 nucleotide sequence: TGTGCCAGCAGCGTGGGGGGACAGAAAAACTATGGCTACACCTTC. It yields the protein CASSVGGQKNYGYTF.

The chain uses TRBV7-6 and TRBJ2-5; TRBD2 aligns across 8 bases. With 1 base clipped from V and 5 bases from J, the junction kept 9 bases outside the gene matches. The CDR3 loop spans 16 amino acids. CDR1 and CDR2 from the germline V gene are SGHVS and FNYEAQ. CDR3 region: CASSLGVGGARETQYF. DNA for the CDR3: TGTGCCAGCAGCTTAGGGGTCGGGGGGGCGCGGGAGACCCAGTACTTC.

In this sample, this clone turned up a few times. J is TRBJ2-1 and V is TRBV24-1; 10 bases line up with TRBD1. The CDR3 contains 14 residues. With 7 bases clipped from V and 4 bases from J, the junction kept 3 bases outside the gene matches. CDR1 is KGHDR, CDR2 SFDVKD, per germline. CDR3 DNA sequence: TGTGCCACCAGGGCGGGACAGGGGTACAATGAGCAGTTCTTC. Encoded protein: CATRAGQGYNEQFF.

The DNA for the CDR3 is TGTGCCAGCAGTCGGGTCGGGGCGGGGGTTACAGATACGCAGTATTTT. It yields the protein CASSRVGAGVTDTQYF. V is TRBV6-6 and J is TRBJ2-3, with 7 bases aligning to TRBD2. The CDR3 loop spans 16 amino acids. The germline gives CDR1 MNHNY, CDR2 SVGAGI (reference sequence). V was clipped by 5 bases and J by 3 bases; unmatched bases: 11.

The chain has TRBV29-1 and TRBJ2-7; 10 nucleotides align to TRBD2. CDR1 SQVTM and CDR2 ANQGSEA come from the germline V gene. CDR3 length: 16 amino acids. V trimming: 3 bases; J trimming: 2 bases; junction bases outside the gene matches: 10. This chain's CDR3 is CSVEGELAGDTYEQYF. The CDR3 DNA follows: TGCAGCGTTGAGGGGGAGCTAGCGGGAGATACCTACGAGCAGTACTTC.

The DNA for the CDR3 is TGTGCCAGCAGCGGGACAGGGTCTGGAAACACCATATATTTT. This gives the protein CASSGTGSGNTIYF. V is TRBV11-3 and J is TRBJ1-3, with TRBD1 matching 9 bases. This CDR3 is built from 14 residues. Germline assignment: CDR1 SGHNT and CDR2 YENEEA. The V segment lost 5 bases and the J segment 1 base; nucleotides outside the gene matches: 0.

The J gene is TRBJ2-2, the V gene TRBV6-2 or TRBV6-3; the D is unclear. V lost 4 bases and J lost 3, with 12 bases in between. Germline values: CDR1 MNHEY, CDR2 SVGEGT. The CDR3 is 15 amino acids. The CDR3 sequence is CASSLTPIDTGELFF. In DNA form, the CDR3 reads TGTGCCAGCAGTTTGACTCCGATAGACACCGGGGAGCTGTTTTTT.

J is TRBJ2-1 and V is TRBV5-1; 9 nucleotides line up with TRBD1. The germline CDR1 and CDR2 sequences are SGHRS and YFSETQ. Trimming removed 0 bases from V and 7 bases from J; junction bases left unmatched: 5. The CDR3 sequence is 15 residues long. This chain's CDR3 is CASSLETGGWNEQFF. Written as DNA, the CDR3 is TGCGCCAGCAGCTTGGAGACAGGGGGATGGAATGAGCAGTTCTTC.

The chain links TRBV18 to TRBJ1-2; 12 positions agree with TRBD1. Germline V CDR1 and CDR2: KGHSH, LQKENI. With 2 bases clipped from V and 4 bases from J, the junction kept 8 bases outside the gene matches. This CDR3 contains 17 residues. The CDR3 spells CASSPSLPGQGAYGYTF. The CDR3 nucleotides are TGTGCCAGCTCACCAAGTCTACCGGGACAGGGGGCCTATGGCTACACCTTC.

This clone is labeled medium-sized. One end of the junction does not line up with germline, which may come from a read error. The CDR3 bases are TGTGCCAGCAGCCTAGAGGTTGGGACAGTCTCCTACGAGCAGTACTTC. Its translation is CASSLEVGTVSYEQYF. V gene TRBV11-2 combines with J gene TRBJ2-7; 7 bases align to TRBD1. The CDR3 spans 16 residues. CDR1 and CDR2 (germline): SGHAT, FQNNGV.

This clone was picked up a small number of times. V gene TRBV12-3 or TRBV12-4 combines with J gene TRBJ1-3; D ambiguous. This CDR3 spans 12 amino acids. Trimming took off 3 bases at V and 4 bases at J, with 4 bases between the two ends. CDR3 nucleotide sequence: TGTGCCAGCAGTTTTCAAGGAAACACCATATATTTT. It codes for CASSFQGNTIYF.

V gene TRBV11-3 combines with J gene TRBJ2-1, with 7 bases aligning to TRBD2. V was clipped by 11 bases and J by 1 base; unmatched bases: 5. The CDR3 has 13 residues. Per germline, CDR1 SGHNT and CDR2 YENEEA. The CDR3 bases are TGTGCCTCCCAGCGGGATTCCTACAATGAGCAGTTCTTC. Translating it yields CASQRDSYNEQFF.

The V and J genes are TRBV6-2 or TRBV6-3 and TRBJ2-7, with 9 bases that match TRBD1. Germline V gives CDR1 MNHEY, CDR2 SVGEGT. The junction had 10 bases not matched to a gene; V was cut back by 6 bases and J by 7 bases. There are 14 residues in the CDR3. The CDR3 DNA follows: TGTGCCAGCAGCACAGGGGGCGCGGTTGAAGAGCAGTACTTC. It specifies CASSTGGAVEEQYF.

This clone was counted between two and nine times. The chain carries TRBV27 and TRBJ1-3, with D hard to call. Germline assignment: CDR1 MNHEY and CDR2 SMNVEV (reference sequence). V gave up 1 base and J gave up 0 bases, with 16 bases separating them. The CDR3 sequence is 18 residues long. In nucleotides, the CDR3 is TGTGCCAGCAGTTTATTGCCGCCCTTGCGGAGCTCTGGAAACACCATATATTTT. Amino acids: CASSLLPPLRSSGNTIYF.

The rearrangement joins TRBV5-1 to TRBJ1-4; TRBD1 aligns across 7 bases. Germline loops: CDR1 SGHRS, CDR2 YFSETQ. Unmatched junction bases numbered 6, after V lost 5 bases and J lost 5 bases. This CDR3 has 14 amino acids. The CDR3 sequence: CASSRDRANEKLFF. The CDR3 coding sequence is TGCGCCAGCAGTCGTGACAGGGCCAATGAAAAACTGTTTTTT.

This clone was observed once. The chain is built from TRBV25-1 and TRBJ1-6, with D possibly matching TRBD1 (5 bases). The CDR3 length is 14 residues. Germline V CDR1 and CDR2: MGHDK, SYGVNS. The germline V and J ends were trimmed by 4 bases and 10 bases, with 14 bases remaining between them. The DNA for the CDR3 is TGTGCCAGCAGTGGAACAGGACCCCGGTCACCCCTCCACTTT. Translated: CASSGTGPRSPLHF.

The rearrangement uses TRBV19 and TRBJ1-1; D might be TRBD1 (5 bases). Trimming removed 4 bases from V and 2 bases from J, with 11 bases in between. CDR3 size: 14 residues. Looked up from germline, CDR1 is LNHDA and CDR2 is SQIVND (reference sequence). CDR3 loop: CASSSTGPNTEAFF. The DNA of the CDR3 is TGTGCCAGTAGTAGCACAGGACCCAACACTGAAGCTTTCTTT.

This chain links TRBV6-5 with TRBJ1-1, with no clear D. From germline, CDR1 is MNHEY and CDR2 SVGAGI. With 4 bases removed from V and 5 bases from J, the gap between germline ends came to 14 bases. The CDR3 has 14 residues. The CDR3 loop is CASSFLRGNTEAFF. Written as DNA, the CDR3 is TGTGCCAGCAGTTTCCTACGAGGGAATACTGAAGCTTTCTTT.

J is TRBJ2-2 and V is TRBV15; 8 bases are a match to TRBD1. Trimming cost V 6 bases and J 6 bases; bases outside gene matches: 6. Germline lookup yields CDR1 LNHNV and CDR2 YYDKDF (reference sequence). The CDR3 covers 14 residues. DNA of the CDR3: TGTGCCACCAGTTTGGACAGGGCGGCCGGGGAGCTGTTTTTT. Encoded protein: CATSLDRAAGELFF.

The chain uses TRBV29-1 and TRBJ1-4; tentatively, D is TRBD1 (6 bases). Trimming left V 7 bases short and J 6 bases short, with 12 bases between. The CDR3 contains 12 residues. Germline loops: CDR1 SQVTM, CDR2 ANQGSEA. The CDR3: CSALDSHEKLFF. The CDR3 DNA reads as TGCAGCGCCCTGGACAGCCATGAAAAACTGTTTTTT.

Only one count was recorded for this clone. The chain uses TRBV9 and TRBJ1-2; 9 bases map to TRBD1. The J segment lost 8 bases and the V segment lost 0 bases, leaving 14 bases of the junction unmatched. Looked up from germline, CDR1 is SGDLS and CDR2 is YYNGEE. This CDR3 comprises 17 residues. CDR3 DNA sequence: TGTGCCAGCAGCGTAGCTGAAGGGGGGGGACAGGGCTCGGGCTACACCTTC. Translation gives CASSVAEGGGQGSGYTF.